What follows are 28 T cell receptor beta chains derived from one specimen sequenced in a study of identical twins. TCRdb analysed the 5' RACE reads with MiXCR anew, one entry per CDR3 protein. The table lists under 500,000 distinct CDR3 sequences, roughly an eighth of them singletons. These sequences were also reported in another study, on yellow fever vaccine responses in identical twins.

Sequencing was done on a sample of CD4+ T cells sorted from blood. These TCRs come from a woman aged 18-29 years in good health.

The chain links TRBV6-1 to TRBJ2-7; 8 nucleotides align to TRBD2. The CDR3 runs to 12 residues. V was pared by 6 bases and J by 4 bases, with 2 bases of the junction left unmatched. Per the germline V gene, CDR1 is MNHNS and CDR2 is SASEGT. The CDR3 sequence is CASSRGGYEQYF. The CDR3 region has the DNA TGTGCCAGCAGCCGGGGGGGATACGAGCAGTACTTC.

This clonotype was picked up many times. Here the CDR3 DNA reads TGTGCCACCAGCAGAGGGACTACGCAAGAGACCCAGTACTTC. It translates to CATSRGTTQETQYF. The chain links TRBV15 to TRBJ2-5, with D perhaps matching TRBD2 (6 bases). The V end was cut by 1 base, the J end by 2 bases, with 8 bases between. This CDR3 spans 14 amino acids. The germline gives CDR1 LNHNV, CDR2 YYDKDF (reference sequence). The variable domain in full, completed from reference TRBV15 and TRBJ2-5, reads DAMVIQNPRYQVTQFGKPVTLSCSQTLNHNVMYWYQQKSSQAPKLLFHYYDKDFNNEADTPDNFQSRRPNTSFCFLDIRSPGLGDTAMYLCATSRGTTQETQYFGPGTRLLVL.

The V gene is TRBV12-3 or TRBV12-4, the J gene TRBJ2-7, with 7 positions matching TRBD2. CDR3 length equals 16 residues. Trimming removed 3 bases from V and 3 bases from J; junction bases left unmatched: 11. CDR3 bases: TGTGCCAGCAGTTTGGGGGGGGGGAATGGGCACTACGAGCAGTACTTC. Translated, it gives CASSLGGGNGHYEQYF.

In this sample, this clonotype turned up a few times. V is TRBV3-1 and J is TRBJ2-1; D is ambiguous. The germline V gene has CDR1 LGHDT and CDR2 YNNKEL (reference sequence). Trimming removed 1 base at V and 7 bases at J, with 5 bases between. The CDR3 loop spans 12 amino acids. The CDR3 loop is CASSQGRNEQFF. The CDR3 DNA is TGTGCCAGCAGCCAAGGGAGAAATGAGCAGTTCTTC.

This clonotype came up a few times. The genes are TRBV5-1 and TRBJ2-7; the match to TRBD1 covers 11 bases. The CDR3 covers 14 residues. Germline trimming cut 2 bases from V and 7 bases from J; bases unmatched to any gene: 5. Germline V gene data show CDR1 as SGHRS and CDR2 as YFSETQ. CDR3 loop: CASSFSGTGGEQYF. DNA for the CDR3: TGCGCCAGCAGCTTTTCCGGGACAGGGGGAGAGCAGTACTTC.

The chain couples TRBV13 to TRBJ1-1; 7 bases fit TRBD1. The CDR3 is 14 amino acids. V lost 8 bases, J lost 0 bases, and 6 bases stayed unmatched. Per the germline V gene, CDR1 is PRHDT and CDR2 is FYEKMQ (reference sequence). The CDR3 is CASSMGQMNTEAFF. The CDR3 nucleotides are TGTGCCAGCTCAATGGGACAGATGAACACTGAAGCTTTCTTT.

V and J are TRBV18 and TRBJ2-7, with 9 bases identical to TRBD2. The junction had 10 bases not matched to a gene; V was cut back by 0 bases and J by 10 bases. From germline, CDR1 is KGHSH and CDR2 LQKENI. CDR3 length equals 15 residues. The CDR3 DNA reads as TGTGCCAGCTCACCACCGTCGGCGGGGGGGCTACGCCAGTACTTC. This codes for CASSPPSAGGLRQYF.

The sample holds a few counts of this clonotype. V gene TRBV4-1 combines with J gene TRBJ2-7; D ambiguous. Trimming took off 3 bases at V and 6 bases at J, with 15 bases between the two ends. Germline lookup yields CDR1 MGHRA and CDR2 YSYEKL. This CDR3 is built from 14 residues. This CDR3 is CASSHPVLPLEQYF. CDR3 in DNA: TGCGCCAGCAGCCACCCGGTCTTACCCCTCGAGCAGTACTTC.

This clonotype was detected a few times. This chain connects TRBV20-1 to TRBJ1-1; D uncertain. The CDR3 is 11 amino acids. V lost 7 bases and J 2 bases, leaving 8 bases between the germline ends. Germline loops: CDR1 DFQATT, CDR2 SNEGSKA (reference sequence). In nucleotides, the CDR3 is TGCAGTGGCGAAACTAACACTGAAGCTTTCTTT. Encoded protein: CSGETNTEAFF.

Comment on this clonotype: A read error may explain this, as a much larger clone is one base away. The V call is TRBV15, the J call TRBJ2-5; 7 nucleotides align to TRBD2. CDR1 and CDR2 from the germline V gene are LNHNV and YYDKDF (reference sequence). V was pared by 5 bases and J by 7 bases, with 19 bases of the junction left unmatched. The CDR3 extends over 17 amino acids. This CDR3 reads CATSARKGSSGKGTQYF. The CDR3 DNA reads TGTGCCACCAGCGCACGGAAGGGGTCTAGCGGTAAAGGGACCCAGTACTTC.

The rearrangement uses TRBV7-2 and TRBJ1-2; no clear D. V was trimmed by 1 base and J by 4 bases, leaving 13 bases between them. Looked up from germline, CDR1 is SGHTA and CDR2 is FQGNSA. The CDR3 spans 15 residues. The CDR3 loop is CASSLVSDPPYGYTF. In DNA, the CDR3 is TGTGCCAGCAGCTTAGTATCTGACCCCCCCTATGGCTACACCTTC.

Ten or more counts support this clonotype. This sequence joins TRBV7-9 and TRBJ2-1; 8 positions match TRBD2. Germline loops: CDR1 SEHNR, CDR2 FQNEAQ (reference sequence). The CDR3 loop spans 11 amino acids. The trim removed 7 bases at V and 9 bases at J, leaving 2 bases unmatched. CDR3 bases: TGTGCCAGCATCGGGGGGGTTGAGCAGTTCTTC. It encodes CASIGGVEQFF.

There are many counts of this clonotype. This sequence joins TRBV12-3 or TRBV12-4 and TRBJ2-1; D unresolved. The CDR3 extends over 13 amino acids. Between the trimmed V and J ends, which lost 6 bases and 0 bases, there was a span of 6 bases. The CDR3 region is CASSLSSYNEQFF. CDR3 sequence (DNA): TGTGCCAGCAGCTTAAGCTCCTACAATGAGCAGTTCTTC.

This clonotype was seen ten or more times. The V call is TRBV21-1, the J call TRBJ2-7; TRBD1 is the table's D call, not checked against the DNA. TRBV21-1 is a known pseudogene. The CDR3 loop spans 17 amino acids. The chain's CDR3 is CASSKGGTTGETYEQYF. The CDR3 bases are TGTGCCAGCAGCAAAGGAGGGACTACAGGGGAGACCTACGAGCAGTACTTC.

This clonotype was detected a few times. This chain links TRBV3-1 with TRBJ2-1; tentative D call: TRBD1 (6 bases). The V gene lost 0 bases and the J gene lost 4 bases, with 16 bases spanning the gap. The CDR3 has 17 amino acids. Looked up from germline, CDR1 is LGHDT and CDR2 is YNNKEL (reference sequence). The CDR3 loop is CASSQERSGVWYNEQFF. CDR3 nucleotide sequence: TGTGCCAGCAGCCAAGAACGATCAGGGGTGTGGTACAATGAGCAGTTCTTC.

The CDR3 DNA sequence: TGCAGCACTGTAGCATCCAGCCTTTCCTACAATGAGCAGTTCTTC. This encodes CSTVASSLSYNEQFF. The gene calls are TRBV20-1 and TRBJ2-1, with no clear D. Germline V gives CDR1 DFQATT, CDR2 SNEGSKA (reference sequence). CDR3 length: 15 amino acids.

This clonotype has at least ten counts. The gene calls are TRBV5-1 and TRBJ2-7, with TRBD1 matching 10 bases. The germline CDR1 and CDR2 sequences are SGHRS and YFSETQ. The CDR3 runs 15 residues. Germline trimming cut 5 bases from V and 3 bases from J; bases unmatched to any gene: 8. The CDR3 protein is CASSLPGQGFYEQYF. CDR3 nucleotide sequence: TGCGCCAGCAGTTTACCGGGACAGGGGTTCTACGAGCAGTACTTC.

The V and J genes are TRBV18 and TRBJ2-5; 8 nucleotides align to TRBD1. Germline V lookup: CDR1 KGHSH, CDR2 LQKENI. After removal of 4 bases from V and 0 bases from J, the junction contained 4 bases not matched to a gene. CDR3 length: 15 amino acids. As DNA, the CDR3 is TGTGCCAGCTCACGGGACAGGACACACCAAGAGACCCAGTACTTC. Amino acids: CASSRDRTHQETQYF.

This clonotype was detected ten times or more. A read error may produce the germline difference seen at one junction end. The chain recombines TRBV5-1 with TRBJ2-5; D remains ambiguous. CDR1 is SGHRS, CDR2 YFSETQ, per germline. The CDR3 loop spans 13 amino acids. The CDR3 sequence is CASSLGGAETQYF. The CDR3 nucleotides read TGTGCCAGCAGCTTAGGTGGAGCAGAGACCCAGTACTTC.

V is TRBV28 and J is TRBJ1-2; TRBD1 agrees at 7 bases. The CDR3 is 13 amino acids. CDR1 is MDHEN and CDR2 is SYDVKM in the germline V gene. The junction had 5 bases not matched to a gene; V was cut back by 6 bases and J by 4 bases. The CDR3 sequence is CASSLNRGYGYTF. The DNA of the CDR3 is TGTGCCAGCAGCCTTAACAGGGGCTATGGCTACACCTTC.

This clonotype was seen only a few times. The chain links TRBV3-2 to TRBJ2-3; the tabulated D call, TRBD2, remains unverified against the DNA. TRBV3-2 is a pseudogene locus. This CDR3 region has 18 residues. CDR3 in DNA: TGTGCCAGCAGCTTCGGGACTAGCGGTCCCTTGGGTACAGATACGCAGTATTTT. Translation: CASSFGTSGPLGTDTQYF.

The CDR3 loop reads CSARGSGARLSSTDTQYF. CDR3 coding DNA: TGCAGTGCTAGGGGGAGCGGGGCTAGACTATCTAGCACAGATACGCAGTATTTT. The chain couples TRBV20-1 to TRBJ2-3; TRBD2 matches 7 bases. Germline-derived CDR1 and CDR2 are DFQATT and SNEGSKA (reference sequence). J lost 0 bases, V lost 3 bases, and 15 bases had no gene match. The CDR3 covers 18 residues.

This sequence joins TRBV12-3 or TRBV12-4 and TRBJ1-2, with TRBD1 identical over 7 bases. This CDR3 region has 15 residues. Trimming took 4 bases from V and 6 from J; bases not matched to a gene: 11. The DNA of the CDR3 is TGTGCCAGCAGTTCCACTCGACAGGGTATGGATGGCTACACCTTC. This encodes CASSSTRQGMDGYTF.

The chain's CDR3 is CASSPDVGGELFF. Written as DNA, the CDR3 is TGTGCCAGCAGCCCCGACGTAGGCGGGGAGCTGTTTTTT. The chain carries TRBV6-6 and TRBJ2-2; D uncertain. V lost 6 bases, J lost 7 bases, and 12 bases lay in between. This CDR3 region has 13 residues. Germline V gene lookup returns CDR1 MNHNY and CDR2 SVGAGI (reference sequence).

There are a few counts of this clonotype. The V and J genes are TRBV28 and TRBJ2-1, with a weak D call TRBD1 (5 bases). V lost 5 bases and J lost 3, with 11 bases in between. The CDR3 totals 14 residues. The germline V gene encodes CDR1 MDHEN and CDR2 SYDVKM. This CDR3 is CASSTTDLYNEQFF. The CDR3 nucleotides are TGTGCCAGCAGTACGACAGACCTCTACAATGAGCAGTTCTTC.

To note about this clonotype: A much bigger clone sits one base away, suggesting this may be a read error. DNA for the CDR3: TGTGCCAGCAGTCACCTGGACAGCTCCTACGAGCAGTACTTC. Translated, it gives CASSHLDSSYEQYF. The rearrangement uses TRBV6-5 and TRBJ2-7; a weak D match, TRBD1 (6 bases). This CDR3 contains 14 residues. CDR1 MNHEY and CDR2 SVGAGI come from the germline V gene. V was cut by 5 bases and J by 0 bases, with 11 bases left in between.

This clonotype occurred a few times. V gene TRBV2 combines with J gene TRBJ2-5; 8 bases match TRBD2. The CDR3 extends over 14 amino acids. Trimming cost V 7 bases and J 0 bases; bases outside gene matches: 4. Germline lookup yields CDR1 SNHLY and CDR2 FYNNEI. DNA of the CDR3: TGTGCCAGCACCTCTAGCGGGTACCAAGAGACCCAGTACTTC. It specifies CASTSSGYQETQYF.

This clonotype was seen a handful of times. The chain uses TRBV5-1 and TRBJ2-1; 7 bases fit TRBD1. CDR1 SGHRS and CDR2 YFSETQ come from the germline V gene. The CDR3 has 15 amino acids. The junction had 8 bases not matched to a gene; V was cut back by 3 bases and J by 5 bases. The CDR3 loop reads CASSWRTDRNNEQFF. The CDR3 DNA reads as TGCGCCAGCAGCTGGAGAACGGACAGGAACAATGAGCAGTTCTTC.